This T cell receptor (beta chain) derives from a study of T cell responses to AZD1222 COVID-19 vaccine. For this clone: Its specificity is not known.

Data came from immunoSEQ multiplex PCR; TCRdb stores just in-frame clones and leaves some out. The sample contains approximately 140,000 clones, 90% of which appear only once. The CDR3 consists of 13 residues. Trimming stripped 3 bases from V and 5 bases from J, with 11 bases between. The germline gives CDR1 SGHRS, CDR2 YFSETQ. Whole-study results and caveats: It should be noted that donors were predominantly white British and more often female, and clonal diversity was possibly underestimated. Baseline testing showed seropositivity in only 5 or 6 AZD1222 recipients. Scientists sampled the repertoires only once the peak T cell response had passed.

Source: peripheral blood, taken on day 0 of AZD1222 vaccination. This chain uses TRBV5-1 with TRBJ1-1; D might be TRBD1 (5 bases). This TCR came from an adult in good health. The CDR3 reads CASSSHGATEAFF. DNA of the CDR3: TGCGCCAGCAGCTCCCACGGGGCAACTGAAGCTTTCTTT.